A selection of T cell receptor beta chains follows, all from one sample in a study of radiation and T cells in renal cell carcinoma. Repertoires were generated with immunoSEQ multiplex PCR, while TCRdb's copy carries only in-frame clones and drops some. The table lists approximately 150,000 clones, 80% to 90% of them singletons, with 15% to 20% in the top ten. Sequencing used blood, obtained from a patient whose treatment included radiotherapy and nephrectomy. The receptors stem from a woman aged 45-59 years with renal cell carcinoma. CDR3s include the opening cysteine and the closing phenylalanine or tryptophan. A D gene is named only where the DNA matches it firmly. The size field is filled for only some rows; it gives once, few, many or a size class.

clone_size: once
d_call: TRBD1
j_call: TRBJ2-1
v_call: TRBV4-3
cdr3_nt: TGCGCCAGCAGCCAAGATTTGTGGACAGGGGGTAATGAGCAGTTCTTC
cdr3_aa: CASSQDLWTGGNEQFF

clone_size: NA
d_call: TRBD2
j_call: TRBJ2-7
v_call: TRBV7-2
cdr3_nt: TGTGCCAGCAGAAAGGGACTAGCGGAAGTCTACGAGCAGTACTTC
cdr3_aa: CASRKGLAEVYEQYF

clone_size: NA
d_call: TRBD2
j_call: TRBJ2-1
v_call: TRBV9
cdr3_nt: TGTGCCAGCAGCGTAGATCTAGCGGGAAATGGAGAACAGTTCTTC
cdr3_aa: CASSVDLAGNGEQFF

clone_size: NA
d_call: NA
j_call: TRBJ2-7
v_call: TRBV28
cdr3_nt: TGTGCCACAATGGGCTACGAGCAGTACTTC
cdr3_aa: CATMGYEQYF

clone_size: NA
d_call: NA
j_call: TRBJ2-5
v_call: TRBV19
cdr3_nt: TGTGCCAGTAGTATAGTTGGGGGGACTGAGACCCAGTACTTC
cdr3_aa: CASSIVGGTETQYF

clone_size: NA
d_call: NA
j_call: TRBJ1-1
v_call: TRBV7-2
cdr3_nt: TGTGCCAGCGCGGGCCGCGTTTTGAACACTGAAGCTTTCTTT
cdr3_aa: CASAGRVLNTEAFF

clone_size: NA
d_call: TRBD2
j_call: TRBJ2-3
v_call: TRBV2
cdr3_nt: TGTGCCAAAGCGGGAGTTGGAACAGATACGCAGTATTTT
cdr3_aa: CAKAGVGTDTQYF

clone_size: NA
d_call: NA
j_call: TRBJ1-2
v_call: TRBV5-1
cdr3_nt: TGCGCCAGCAGCTTAGAAGGCTACACCTTC
cdr3_aa: CASSLEGYTF

clone_size: NA
d_call: NA
j_call: TRBJ2-6
v_call: TRBV14
cdr3_nt: TGTGCCAGCAGCCAAGATGTCGGATCGTCTGGGGCCAACGTCCTGACTTTC
cdr3_aa: CASSQDVGSSGANVLTF

clone_size: NA
d_call: TRBD1
j_call: TRBJ2-7
v_call: TRBV10-3
cdr3_nt: TGTGCCATCAGTCGACAGGGTGAGGAGCAGTACTTC
cdr3_aa: CAISRQGEEQYF

clone_size: NA
d_call: NA
j_call: TRBJ1-4
v_call: TRBV27
cdr3_nt: TGTGCCAGCAGTGGACAGCAAGGGAAAGAAAAACTGTTTTTT
cdr3_aa: CASSGQQGKEKLFF

clone_size: NA
d_call: TRBD2
j_call: TRBJ2-3
v_call: TRBV25-1
cdr3_nt: TGTGCCAGCAGGAGGAGTAGCGGGGGGCCGGATACGCAGTATTTT
cdr3_aa: CASRRSSGGPDTQYF

clone_size: NA
d_call: NA
j_call: TRBJ1-2
v_call: TRBV25-1
cdr3_nt: TGTGCCAGCAGTGAATGGTCAGGGAACTATGGCTACACCTTC
cdr3_aa: CASSEWSGNYGYTF

clone_size: NA
d_call: NA
j_call: TRBJ1-1
v_call: TRBV6-1
cdr3_nt: TGTGCCAGCAGTCCACAAGATAACACTGAAGCTTTCTTT
cdr3_aa: CASSPQDNTEAFF

clone_size: NA
d_call: NA
j_call: TRBJ2-7
v_call: TRBV19
cdr3_nt: TGTGCCAGTAGGCAACAGGGAAGCTCCTACGAGCAGTACTTC
cdr3_aa: CASRQQGSSYEQYF

clone_size: NA
d_call: TRBD1
j_call: TRBJ1-1
v_call: TRBV9
cdr3_nt: TGTGCCAGCAGCACAGGGGGCGGGACTGAAGCTTTCTTT
cdr3_aa: CASSTGGGTEAFF

clone_size: NA
d_call: NA
j_call: TRBJ2-3
v_call: TRBV6-6
cdr3_nt: TGTGCCAGCAGCCCCCTTCCACGCACAGATACGCAGTATTTT
cdr3_aa: CASSPLPRTDTQYF

clone_size: NA
d_call: NA
j_call: TRBJ1-3
v_call: TRBV6-5
cdr3_nt: TGTGCCAGCAGTTACTCGTTCCAAGGAAACACCATATATTTT
cdr3_aa: CASSYSFQGNTIYF

clone_size: NA
d_call: TRBD1
j_call: TRBJ1-1
v_call: TRBV5-1
cdr3_nt: TGCGCCAGCAGCTTCCAGGGGGTGAACACTGAAGCTTTCTTT
cdr3_aa: CASSFQGVNTEAFF

clone_size: NA
d_call: NA
j_call: TRBJ1-1
v_call: TRBV11-1
cdr3_nt: TGTGCCAGCAGCTTAGAGGGAGGCTGGGCGGACACTGAAGCTTTCTTT
cdr3_aa: CASSLEGGWADTEAFF

clone_size: NA
d_call: NA
j_call: TRBJ2-5
v_call: TRBV5-1
cdr3_nt: TGCGCCAGCAGCTTTCCCGGGAGAGGAGAGACCCAGTACTTC
cdr3_aa: CASSFPGRGETQYF

clone_size: NA
d_call: TRBD1
j_call: TRBJ2-3
v_call: TRBV7-9
cdr3_nt: TGTGCCAGCACCAAGGGGACAGCTAGCACAGATACGCAGTATTTT
cdr3_aa: CASTKGTASTDTQYF

clone_size: once
d_call: TRBD1
j_call: TRBJ2-2
v_call: TRBV5-1
cdr3_nt: TGCGCCAGCAGCTTGCAAGGACAGGGCGTCACCGGGGAGCTGTTTTTT
cdr3_aa: CASSLQGQGVTGELFF

clone_size: few
d_call: NA
j_call: TRBJ1-2
v_call: TRBV25-1
cdr3_nt: TGTGCCAGCACCGGGACATCATGGGGCTACACCTTC
cdr3_aa: CASTGTSWGYTF

clone_size: NA
d_call: NA
j_call: TRBJ1-3
v_call: TRBV2
cdr3_nt: TGTGCCAGCAGCACCGAAGGAGGGTCTGGAAACACCATATATTTT
cdr3_aa: CASSTEGGSGNTIYF

clone_size: NA
d_call: NA
j_call: TRBJ2-5
v_call: TRBV5-1
cdr3_nt: TGCGCCAGCAGCGGGGGGGCGGAGACCCAGTACTTC
cdr3_aa: CASSGGAETQYF

clone_size: once
d_call: TRBD1
j_call: TRBJ1-5
v_call: TRBV9
cdr3_nt: TGTGCCAGCAGCCCAGGGACAGGGAGCAATCAGCCCCAGCATTTT
cdr3_aa: CASSPGTGSNQPQHF

clone_size: NA
d_call: TRBD2
j_call: TRBJ2-1
v_call: TRBV19
cdr3_nt: TGTGCCAGTAGTATGACGACTAGCGGGAGGGTGCAGTTCTTC
cdr3_aa: CASSMTTSGRVQFF